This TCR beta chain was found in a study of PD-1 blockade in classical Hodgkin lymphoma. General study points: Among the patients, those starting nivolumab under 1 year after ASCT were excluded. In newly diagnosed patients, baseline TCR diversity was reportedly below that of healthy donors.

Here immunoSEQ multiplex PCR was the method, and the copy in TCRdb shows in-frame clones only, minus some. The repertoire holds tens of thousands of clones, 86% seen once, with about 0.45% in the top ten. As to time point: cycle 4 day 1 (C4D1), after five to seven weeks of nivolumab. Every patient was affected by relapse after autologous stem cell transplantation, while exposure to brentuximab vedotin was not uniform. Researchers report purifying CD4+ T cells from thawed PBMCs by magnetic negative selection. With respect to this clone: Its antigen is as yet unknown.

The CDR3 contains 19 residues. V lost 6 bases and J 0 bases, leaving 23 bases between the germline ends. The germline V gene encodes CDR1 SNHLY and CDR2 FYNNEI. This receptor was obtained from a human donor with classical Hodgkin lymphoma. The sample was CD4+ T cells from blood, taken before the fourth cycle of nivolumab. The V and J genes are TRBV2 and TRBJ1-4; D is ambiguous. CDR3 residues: CASRKLKQGSGATNEKLFF. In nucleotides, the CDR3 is TGTGCCAGCAGGAAGTTAAAACAAGGGAGCGGTGCAACTAATGAAAAACTGTTTTTT.